The 30 T cell receptor beta chains presented below share a single source sample, sequenced in a study of blood T cell repertoires in COVID-19. Produced via immunoSEQ multiplex PCR; TCRdb's table is partial and in-frame only. This sample has around 200,000 clones, with less than 85% found just once. The sequencing sample was made of peripheral blood. The receptor source for this set is a man aged 45-65 years who had recovered from COVID-19.

There are a few counts of this clone. The chain carries TRBV5-1 and TRBJ1-4, with 8 bases identical to TRBD1. CDR1 and CDR2 (germline): SGHRS, YFSETQ. With 4 bases clipped from V and 6 bases from J, the junction kept 5 bases outside the gene matches. This CDR3 has 14 amino acids. CDR3 DNA sequence: TGCGCCAGCAGCAAGCAGGGGGCGGATGAAAAACTGTTTTTT. This translates into CASSKQGADEKLFF.

The chain combines TRBV19 with TRBJ2-3; 8 nucleotides line up with TRBD2. CDR3 length: 18 amino acids. CDR1 is LNHDA and CDR2 is SQIVND in the germline V gene (reference sequence). Trimming cost V 5 bases and J 2 bases; bases outside gene matches: 15. This CDR3 is CASSSTGRGGRTTDTQYF. In DNA, the CDR3 is TGTGCCAGTAGTTCAACGGGGCGGGGCGGGAGGACCACAGATACGCAGTATTTT.

The CDR3 DNA sequence: TGTGCCAGCAGCCCAGGCGGGAACTACGAGCAGTACTTC. Residues: CASSPGGNYEQYF. V and J are TRBV14 and TRBJ2-7; D is perhaps TRBD2 (6 bases). V lost 4 bases, J lost 3 bases, and 10 bases lay in between. Germline V gives CDR1 SGHDN, CDR2 FVKESK. The length of the CDR3 is 13 residues.

The chain couples TRBV6-6 to TRBJ2-1; possibly TRBD2 for D (6 bases). V gave up 8 bases and J gave up 2 bases, with 13 bases separating them. This CDR3 spans 14 amino acids. Germline V gene lookup returns CDR1 MNHNY and CDR2 SVGAGI (reference sequence). The CDR3 DNA sequence: TGTGCCAGCTGCATAAGACTAGCCTACAATGAGCAGTTCTTC. Protein: CASCIRLAYNEQFF.

The chain joins TRBV7-9 to TRBJ2-1; 7 bases fit TRBD2. V gave up 5 bases and J gave up 9 bases; unmatched junction bases: 10. The length of the CDR3 is 14 residues. Germline-derived CDR1 and CDR2 are SEHNR and FQNEAQ (reference sequence). The CDR3 region has the DNA TGTGCCAGCAGCCCCAGCGGGAAGGGTGGTGAGCAGTTCTTC. This gives the protein CASSPSGKGGEQFF.

The chain employs TRBV9 and TRBJ1-2, with TRBD1 as a possible D gene (6 bases). The CDR3 extends over 18 amino acids. Trimming left V 1 base short and J 0 bases short, with 19 bases between. Germline loops: CDR1 SGDLS, CDR2 YYNGEE. CDR3 DNA: TGTGCCAGCAGCGTACAAGTGGACAGACCCAATGCTAACTATGGCTACACCTTC. Translating gives CASSVQVDRPNANYGYTF.

This chain joins TRBV15 and TRBJ2-1, with a tentative D call TRBD1 (5 bases). V was trimmed by 2 bases and J by 9 bases, leaving 8 bases between them. CDR1 and CDR2 from the germline V gene are LNHNV and YYDKDF (reference sequence). The CDR3 contains 12 residues. CDR3 sequence reads: CATSRQGAEQFF. DNA of the CDR3: TGTGCCACCAGCAGACAGGGCGCTGAGCAGTTCTTC.

The V and J genes are TRBV12-2 and TRBJ2-7; the D call in the table, TRBD2, was not verified against the DNA. TRBV12-2 is a recognized pseudogene. The CDR3 extends over 15 amino acids. This chain's CDR3 is CASRLKNGSTYEQYF. CDR3 in DNA: TGTGCAAGTCGCTTGAAGAATGGGAGTACCTACGAGCAGTACTTC.

The chain employs TRBV10-2 and TRBJ2-2; D remains ambiguous. This CDR3 has 14 amino acids. V was shortened by 6 bases and J by 3 bases, with 11 bases between the two germline ends. Germline values: CDR1 WSHSY, CDR2 SAAADI. DNA for the CDR3: TGCGCCAGCAGGACTCCGGGTGACACCGGGGAGCTGTTTTTT. The encoded protein is CASRTPGDTGELFF.

The chain joins TRBV4-3 to TRBJ2-3, with TRBD1 matching 8 bases. V lost 0 bases, J lost 3 bases, and 5 bases stayed unmatched. Germline lookup yields CDR1 LGHNA and CDR2 YSLEER. The CDR3 has 16 amino acids. CDR3 DNA: TGCGCCAGCAGCCAAGATTCGGGACAGGAGACAGATACGCAGTATTTT. The encoded protein is CASSQDSGQETDTQYF.

This clone showed up just once. The chain is built from TRBV6-6 and TRBJ1-5, with a tentative D call TRBD1 (6 bases). Germline values: CDR1 MNHNY, CDR2 SVGAGI (reference sequence). Trimming removed 5 bases from V and 11 bases from J, with 13 bases in between. This CDR3 region has 12 residues. CDR3 sequence reads: CASSPQGKTQHF. CDR3 DNA: TGTGCCAGCAGTCCACAGGGCAAAACCCAGCATTTT.

V is TRBV11-2 and J is TRBJ2-7; 8 nucleotides agree with TRBD1. In germline, CDR1 is SGHAT, CDR2 FQNNGV. The CDR3 has 14 amino acids. J lost 2 bases, V lost 2 bases, and 2 bases had no gene match. CDR3 sequence (DNA): TGTGCCAGCAGCTTACGGACAGGGCCCTACGAGCAGTACTTC. It translates to CASSLRTGPYEQYF. The whole variable domain, remainder taken from reference TRBV11-2 and TRBJ2-7, is EAGVAQSPRYKIIEKRQSVAFWCNPISGHATLYWYQQILGQGPKLLIQFQNNGVVDDSQLPKDRFSAERLKGVDSTLKIQPAKLEDSAVYLCASSLRTGPYEQYFGPGTRLTVT.

The V and J genes are TRBV3-1 (or the pseudogene TRBV3-2) and TRBJ2-2, with 8 bases lining up with TRBD2. Germline loops: CDR1 LGHDT, CDR2 YNNKEL (reference sequence). The CDR3 sequence is 17 residues long. V shed 4 bases, J shed 3 bases, and the junction held 10 bases outside the gene matches. CDR3 region: CASSRNPGGADTGELFF. CDR3 nucleotides: TGTGCCAGCAGCCGCAACCCGGGGGGGGCGGACACCGGGGAGCTGTTTTTT.

The chain carries TRBV28 and TRBJ2-2; D is possibly TRBD2 (6 bases). The CDR3 is 16 amino acids. In germline, CDR1 is MDHEN, CDR2 SYDVKM. V was shortened by 0 bases and J by 7 bases, with 15 bases between the two germline ends. The CDR3 DNA reads TGTGCCAGCAGTTTATGGGCCGGGAGAAGGATCGGGGAGCTGTTTTTT. Translated: CASSLWAGRRIGELFF.

V is TRBV5-6 and J is TRBJ2-1, with 11 bases fitting TRBD2. Per germline, CDR1 SGHDT and CDR2 YYEEEE. After removal of 4 bases from V and 5 bases from J, the junction contained 8 bases not matched to a gene. The CDR3 spans 16 residues. DNA for the CDR3: TGTGCCAGCAGCGGTCTAGGGACTAGCGGAAACAATGAGCAGTTCTTC. Encoded protein: CASSGLGTSGNNEQFF.

This clone was counted only a few times. The rearrangement joins TRBV7-9 to TRBJ2-1, with D maybe TRBD1 (5 bases). V was pared by 3 bases and J by 0 bases, with 9 bases between. The CDR3 is 15 amino acids. Germline V gives CDR1 SEHNR, CDR2 FQNEAQ (reference sequence). CDR3: CASSFRQSSYNEQFF. The DNA for the CDR3 is TGTGCCAGCAGCTTTAGACAGAGCTCCTACAATGAGCAGTTCTTC.

V is TRBV30 and J is TRBJ2-7, with TRBD2 matching over 9 bases. Germline V gene sequence: CDR1 GTSNPN, CDR2 SVGIG (reference sequence). J lost 3 bases, V lost 3 bases, and 15 bases had no gene match. The CDR3 consists of 17 residues. As DNA, the CDR3 is TGTGCCTGGAGCCCTTTAGGTAGCGGGAGTGGAGGCTACGAGCAGTACTTC. It specifies CAWSPLGSGSGGYEQYF.

In nucleotides, the CDR3 is TGTGCCAGCAGTGGAGGCGTAACTCCCTCCGCCGGGGAGCTGTTTTTT. Translated: CASSGGVTPSAGELFF. The V call is TRBV2, the J call TRBJ2-2; D gene uncertain. The V end lost 4 bases, the J end lost 6 bases, and 18 bases lay between the germline ends. The V gene's germline CDR1 is SNHLY and CDR2 FYNNEI. CDR3 length: 16 amino acids.

This clone was picked up a small number of times. The chain is built from TRBV18 and TRBJ1-6; TRBD1 aligns across 9 bases. This CDR3 region has 17 residues. Germline CDR1 reads KGHSH; CDR2 reads LQKENI. V gave up 1 base and J gave up 7 bases; unmatched junction bases: 8. The CDR3 region is CASSPLRSGQGNSPLHF. The CDR3 DNA sequence: TGTGCCAGCTCACCACTGCGTTCGGGACAGGGAAATTCACCCCTCCACTTT.

This clone was observed a handful of times. V and J are TRBV5-1 and TRBJ1-1, with a possible D match to TRBD1 (6 bases). In germline, CDR1 is SGHRS, CDR2 YFSETQ. The CDR3 spans 16 residues. V lost 3 bases and J 1 base, leaving 16 bases between the germline ends. The CDR3 loop reads CASSSSWTATNTEAFF. CDR3 nucleotides: TGCGCCAGCAGCTCGTCCTGGACAGCGACGAACACTGAAGCTTTCTTT.

This clone appeared once. The chain combines TRBV7-9 with TRBJ1-1, with 9 bases fitting TRBD1. This CDR3 comprises 18 residues. The V and J ends lost 4 bases and 0 bases, in that order; junction bases with no gene match: 12. CDR1 SEHNR and CDR2 FQNEAQ come from the germline V gene (reference sequence). The CDR3 nucleotides read TGTGCCAGCAGCTCGACACAGGGGGCTAGCCCTATGAACACTGAAGCTTTCTTT. It specifies CASSSTQGASPMNTEAFF. The full variable domain, completed using reference TRBV7-9 and TRBJ1-1, is DTGVSQNPRHKITKRGQNVTFRCDPISEHNRLYWYRQTLGQGPEFLTYFQNEAQLEKSRLLSDRFSAERPKGSFSTLEIQRTEQGDSAMYLCASSSTQGASPMNTEAFFGQGTRLTVV.

This clone was seen just once. The rearrangement joins TRBV30 to TRBJ1-1; maybe TRBD1 (5 bases). The CDR3 loop spans 11 amino acids. V was shortened by 8 bases and J by 12 bases, with 19 bases between the two germline ends. From germline, CDR1 is GTSNPN and CDR2 SVGIG (reference sequence). The DNA for the CDR3 is TGTGCCCAGGCCGGCGGGGGAGGAACTTTCTTT. Its translation is CAQAGGGGTFF.

V is TRBV5-1 and J is TRBJ2-7; the D gene is possibly TRBD1 (5 bases). The CDR3 runs 14 residues. The ends were cut back, 4 bases at V and 3 bases at J, with 14 bases in the middle. The germline V gene encodes CDR1 SGHRS and CDR2 YFSETQ. In nucleotides, the CDR3 is TGCGCCAGCAGCAAGACAGACTTTCGCTACGAGCAGTACTTC. Translated, it gives CASSKTDFRYEQYF.

The genes are TRBV27 and TRBJ1-5, with a possible D match to TRBD1 (5 bases). The CDR3 extends over 18 amino acids. V gave up 6 bases and J gave up 1 base, with 22 bases separating them. CDR1 and CDR2 (germline): MNHEY, SMNVEV (reference sequence). Here the CDR3 DNA reads TGTGCCAGCAGCCTAAGGAGGGGAAAGGAATTCAGCAATCAGCCCCAGCATTTT. It yields the protein CASSLRRGKEFSNQPQHF.

The chain recombines TRBV6-5 with TRBJ1-1, with 9 nucleotides matching TRBD1. This CDR3 comprises 14 residues. Losses at the gene ends were 4 bases for V and 10 bases for J; bases not matched to a gene: 10. Germline V lookup: CDR1 MNHEY, CDR2 SVGAGI. The CDR3 region is CASSFNRGRKLAFF. The CDR3 DNA reads as TGTGCCAGCAGTTTCAACAGGGGGCGTAAGTTAGCTTTCTTT.

This clone was observed once. V is TRBV7-2 and J is TRBJ2-3; 9 bases are shared with TRBD2. The junction had 5 bases not matched to a gene; V was cut back by 6 bases and J by 4 bases. The germline gives CDR1 SGHTA, CDR2 FQGNSA. The length of the CDR3 is 14 residues. Written as DNA, the CDR3 is TGTGCCAGCAGGCCAGTAGCGGGAGCAGATACGCAGTATTTT. Encoded protein: CASRPVAGADTQYF.

This clone came up once. V usage is TRBV27 and J usage is TRBJ2-1, with TRBD2 identical over 9 bases. The CDR3 contains 12 residues. The V gene end was trimmed by 4 bases and the J gene end by 9 bases; junction bases not matched to a gene: 1. The germline gives CDR1 MNHEY, CDR2 SMNVEV (reference sequence). The CDR3 DNA follows: TGTGCCAGCAGTTCTAGCGGGACTGAGCAGTTCTTC. It codes for CASSSSGTEQFF.

The chain joins TRBV13 to TRBJ2-7; 7 bases are shared with TRBD1. V trimming: 8 bases; J trimming: 3 bases; junction bases outside the gene matches: 19. This CDR3 spans 17 amino acids. Per the germline V gene, CDR1 is PRHDT and CDR2 is FYEKMQ (reference sequence). CDR3 nucleotide sequence: TGTGCCAGCCATGAAAAAAAAGGGGGCCCGATAAACTACGAGCAGTACTTC. This gives the protein CASHEKKGGPINYEQYF. Looking up the rest from reference TRBV13 and TRBJ2-7 gives the full variable domain: AAGVIQSPRHLIKEKRETATLKCYPIPRHDTVYWYQQGPGQDPQFLISFYEKMQSDKGSIPDRFSAQQFSDYHSELNMSSLELGDSALYFCASHEKKGGPINYEQYFGPGTRLTVT.

The rearrangement uses TRBV9 and TRBJ2-7, with TRBD1 matching 7 bases. V shed 0 bases, J shed 6 bases, and the junction held 9 bases outside the gene matches. The germline V gene has CDR1 SGDLS and CDR2 YYNGEE. This CDR3 has 15 residues. CDR3 residues: CASSVEPGQLIEQYF. In DNA form, the CDR3 reads TGTGCCAGCAGCGTAGAGCCGGGACAGCTAATCGAGCAGTACTTC.

This clone has a handful of counts. The gene calls are TRBV19 and TRBJ1-1, with 7 bases identical to TRBD1. V was pared by 8 bases and J by 0 bases, with 9 bases of the junction left unmatched. The germline V gene has CDR1 LNHDA and CDR2 SQIVND (reference sequence). The CDR3 consists of 15 residues. The CDR3: CASVKGQLLNTEAFF. The CDR3 coding sequence is TGTGCCAGTGTAAAGGGACAGTTACTGAACACTGAAGCTTTCTTT.